The 23 T cell receptor beta chains reported below all come from one sample, sequenced in a study of metastatic and nonmetastatic thyroid tumors (dated by TCRdb to 2018 to 2020). Before undergoing thyroid surgery, none of the patients had been given any kind of treatment. Libraries were built with PCR. These reads were obtained on an Illumina HiSeq 4000. TCRdb cleaned the public reads at Q25 with fastp, built clones with MiXCR and kept in-frame beta chains. The sample data list about 15,000 clones, and about 20% of these were observed just once. The ten largest account for roughly 14% of the sample. The sequenced sample was blood. Every receptor here comes from a female donor with papillary thyroid cancer or a benign thyroid nodule (not recorded which). Some clones in this sample may be carry-over from other donors' samples.

The rearrangement links TRBV6-1 to TRBJ2-3, with D perhaps matching TRBD1 (6 bases). Germline CDR1 is MNHNS and CDR2 is SASEGT. CDR3 length equals 14 residues. V was clipped by 7 bases and J by 3 bases, with 14 bases between them. The CDR3 loop is CASTRGYRTDTQYF. The CDR3 nucleotides read TGTGCCAGCACCAGGGGATATAGAACAGATACGCAGTATTTT.

Ten or more counts support this clone. This sequence joins TRBV7-3 and TRBJ2-1; D remains ambiguous. Germline loops: CDR1 SGHTA, CDR2 FQGTGA. The CDR3 sequence is 13 residues long. Trimming took off 3 bases at V and 4 bases at J, with 7 bases between the two ends. CDR3 coding DNA: TGTGCCAGCAGCTTCTCGGTTTACAATGAGCAGTTCTTC. As protein: CASSFSVYNEQFF.

This clone was recorded many times. The rearrangement links TRBV5-5 to TRBJ1-1; D is possibly TRBD1 (6 bases). V dropped 4 bases and J dropped 3 bases, with 10 bases sitting between them. This CDR3 is built from 13 residues. In germline, CDR1 is SGHKS, CDR2 YYEKEE (reference sequence). CDR3 loop: CASSPTGYTEAFF. CDR3 bases: TGTGCCAGCAGCCCTACAGGGTACACTGAAGCTTTCTTT.

This clone was counted ten times or more. The chain couples TRBV11-3 to TRBJ2-3; D tentatively reads TRBD1 or TRBD2 (5 bases each). V dropped 5 bases and J dropped 1 base, with 13 bases sitting between them. Germline CDR1 reads SGHNT; CDR2 reads YENEEA. This CDR3 contains 15 residues. The CDR3 loop reads CASSAGALRTDTQYF. Written as DNA, the CDR3 is TGTGCCAGCAGCGCCGGGGCCTTGCGCACAGATACGCAGTATTTT.

This chain links TRBV28 with TRBJ1-2, with D perhaps TRBD1 (6 bases). Germline CDR1 is MDHEN and CDR2 is SYDVKM. The CDR3 consists of 15 residues. V lost 6 bases to trimming and J lost 7 bases, with 21 bases between them. CDR3 DNA: TGTGCCAGCAGCACCTTGGGCAGGGTACAGGGTGGCTACACCTTC. The encoded protein is CASSTLGRVQGGYTF.

By share, this clone ranks as medium-sized. The chain employs TRBV6-1 and TRBJ2-7; perhaps TRBD2 as D (6 bases). This CDR3 has 12 residues. V dropped 6 bases and J dropped 6 bases, with 12 bases sitting between them. CDR1 MNHNS and CDR2 SASEGT come from the germline V gene. CDR3 loop: CASSLGGVEQYF. CDR3 sequence (DNA): TGTGCCAGCAGCTTGGGGGGAGTCGAGCAGTACTTC.

By share of the sample, this clone is medium-sized (0.01 to 0.1%). J is TRBJ2-1 and V is TRBV2; D is uncertain. Germline CDR1 and CDR2: SNHLY and FYNNEI. CDR3 length equals 11 residues. Trimming took off 6 bases at V and 9 bases at J, with 9 bases between the two ends. CDR3: CASRNMGEQFF. CDR3 sequence (DNA): TGTGCCAGCAGGAATATGGGTGAGCAGTTCTTC.

This chain connects TRBV7-2 to TRBJ1-2; D call uncertain. V was pared by 1 base and J by 5 bases, with 11 bases between. Germline V gene sequence: CDR1 SGHTA, CDR2 FQGNSA. This CDR3 comprises 14 residues. CDR3 nucleotide sequence: TGTGCCAGCAGCTTAGGCGTGGTGAGGTATGGCTACACCTTC. Translation gives CASSLGVVRYGYTF.

The chain recombines TRBV9 with TRBJ2-7, with D perhaps TRBD1 (6 bases). V lost 0 bases and J lost 6, with 10 bases in between. The V gene's germline CDR1 is SGDLS and CDR2 YYNGEE. The CDR3 runs 13 residues. In nucleotides, the CDR3 is TGTGCCAGCAGCGTAGCCCAGGGGTGCGAGCAGTACTTC. This gives the protein CASSVAQGCEQYF.

V gene TRBV11-1 combines with J gene TRBJ2-3, with TRBD2 matching over 10 bases. Germline V CDR1 and CDR2: SGHAT, FQDESV (reference sequence). V lost 5 bases to trimming and J lost 7 bases; unmatched junction nucleotides: 9. This CDR3 contains 15 residues. The CDR3 spells CASSTSAGGPNTQYF. The CDR3 region has the DNA TGTGCCAGCAGCACCTCAGCGGGGGGGCCAAATACGCAGTATTTT. Full variable domain (rest looked up from reference TRBV11-1 and TRBJ2-3): EAEVAQSPRYKITEKSQAVAFWCDPISGHATLYWYRQILGQGPELLVQFQDESVVDDSQLPKDRFSAERLKGVDSTLKIQPAELGDSAMYLCASSTSAGGPNTQYFGPGTRLTVL.

In its sample, this clone was seen many times. The CDR3 nucleotides are TGTGCCAGCAGCCGACTAGCGGGAACATACTCGGTGCAGTACTTC. Translating it yields CASSRLAGTYSVQYF. This chain links TRBV7-9 with TRBJ2-7; TRBD2 matches at 11 bases. CDR1 and CDR2 from the germline V gene are SEHNR and FQNEAQ (reference sequence). The CDR3 is 15 residues long. V lost 5 bases to trimming and J lost 9 bases; unmatched junction nucleotides: 12.

V gene TRBV20-1 combines with J gene TRBJ2-7; D unresolved. The CDR3 loop spans 11 amino acids. The germline gives CDR1 DFQATT, CDR2 SNEGSKA (reference sequence). The V end lost 4 bases, the J end lost 2 bases, and 6 bases lay between the germline ends. As DNA, the CDR3 is TGCAGTGCTAACCAAGCCTACGAGCAGTACTTC. Its protein is CSANQAYEQYF.

Note on this clone: A much larger clone differs from this one at a single base, so this may be a read error. The chain carries TRBV5-4 and TRBJ1-2; 10 bases map to TRBD1. Germline CDR1 is SGHNT and CDR2 is YYREEE (reference sequence). The CDR3 runs to 15 residues. The CDR3 DNA follows: TGTGCCAGCAGCAAACCGGGACAGGGGAGTTTTGGCTGCACCTTC. Protein: CASSKPGQGSFGCTF.

This sequence joins TRBV28 and TRBJ1-2; 10 nucleotides match TRBD1. CDR1 and CDR2 from the germline V gene are MDHEN and SYDVKM. This CDR3 has 14 residues. J gave up 8 bases and V 2 bases, and 5 bases lay outside the gene matches. The CDR3 is CASSLTTGGGGYTF. The CDR3 DNA reads as TGTGCCAGCAGTTTAACGACAGGGGGCGGCGGCTACACCTTC.

This clone is deemed medium-sized (0.01 to 0.1%). The chain carries TRBV20-1 and TRBJ2-1, with 8 nucleotides matching TRBD2. V dropped 0 bases and J dropped 3; count of bases not matched to a gene: 10. The germline gives CDR1 DFQATT, CDR2 SNEGSKA (reference sequence). This CDR3 contains 17 residues. CDR3 in amino acids: CSARDSRAGVLYNEQFF. In nucleotides, the CDR3 is TGCAGTGCTAGAGATTCAAGAGCGGGAGTTCTCTACAATGAGCAGTTCTTC.

This clone was recorded at least ten times. V and J are TRBV5-8 and TRBJ2-5, with 8 bases fitting TRBD2. J lost 5 bases, V lost 1 base, and 7 bases had no gene match. Germline values: CDR1 SGHTS, CDR2 YDEGEE. The CDR3 has 15 amino acids. CDR3 nucleotides: TGTGCCAGCAGCTTGTTCGCGGGAGGTAGGGAGACCCAGTACTTC. This gives the protein CASSLFAGGRETQYF.

In its sample, this clone was seen many times. This chain links TRBV7-6 with TRBJ1-2, with a tentative D call TRBD1 (6 bases). This CDR3 spans 13 amino acids. V lost 3 bases and J lost 4, with 9 bases in between. In germline, CDR1 is SGHVS, CDR2 FNYEAQ. The DNA of the CDR3 is TGTGCCAGCAGCTTGTCAGGGGTCTATGGCTACACCTTC. Translated, it gives CASSLSGVYGYTF.

Relative to its sample, this clone is medium-sized. The V gene is TRBV6-1, the J gene TRBJ1-5; D possibly corresponds to TRBD1 (6 bases). V shed 6 bases and J shed 5 bases, with 8 bases lying between them. Looked up from germline, CDR1 is MNHNS and CDR2 is SASEGT. The CDR3 runs to 12 residues. The CDR3, as DNA: TGTGCCAGCAGCAGGGGATATCAGCCCCAGCATTTT. This codes for CASSRGYQPQHF.

This clone was seen only once. The genes are TRBV20-1 and TRBJ2-1, with a tentative D call TRBD2 (6 bases). Germline V gives CDR1 DFQATT, CDR2 SNEGSKA (reference sequence). The CDR3 sequence is 16 residues long. Deletions cut 6 bases from V and 3 bases from J, with 21 bases between. CDR3: CSAPDTWYGSYNEQFF. In DNA form, the CDR3 reads TGCAGTGCCCCCGATACTTGGTACGGGAGCTACAATGAGCAGTTCTTC.

This clone was detected many times. The chain couples TRBV5-4 to TRBJ2-5, with no clear D. This CDR3 has 13 residues. The germline V gene encodes CDR1 SGHNT and CDR2 YYREEE (reference sequence). V lost 0 bases and J 5 bases, leaving 8 bases between the germline ends. The CDR3 DNA reads TGTGCCAGCAGCTTGGTGTATGGTGAGACCCAGTACTTC. Translation gives CASSLVYGETQYF.

This sequence joins TRBV6-1 and TRBJ1-1; tentatively, D is TRBD1 (6 bases). CDR1 and CDR2 from the germline V gene are MNHNS and SASEGT. The CDR3 totals 14 residues. The V end lost 8 bases, the J end lost 4 bases, and 17 bases lay between the germline ends. The CDR3 region has the DNA TGTGCCAGCGTCCCACCCCAGGGGCCCACTGAAGCTTTCTTT. This codes for CASVPPQGPTEAFF.

This clone was recorded many times. The J gene is TRBJ2-1, the V gene TRBV4-3; D gene unclear. Germline V gives CDR1 LGHNA, CDR2 YSLEER. The CDR3 is 14 amino acids. V lost 0 bases and J lost 5, with 8 bases in between. The CDR3 protein is CASSQERLDNEQFF. For the CDR3, the DNA is TGCGCCAGCAGCCAAGAGCGGCTAGACAATGAGCAGTTCTTC.

This clone was counted many times. J is TRBJ2-1 and V is TRBV5-1; D not resolved. Germline V gene sequence: CDR1 SGHRS, CDR2 YFSETQ. Trimming removed 5 bases at V and 9 bases at J, with 18 bases between. The CDR3 extends over 14 amino acids. The CDR3 loop reads CASSVTPPSSEQFF. The CDR3 nucleotides are TGCGCCAGCAGTGTGACGCCACCTAGTAGTGAGCAGTTCTTC.